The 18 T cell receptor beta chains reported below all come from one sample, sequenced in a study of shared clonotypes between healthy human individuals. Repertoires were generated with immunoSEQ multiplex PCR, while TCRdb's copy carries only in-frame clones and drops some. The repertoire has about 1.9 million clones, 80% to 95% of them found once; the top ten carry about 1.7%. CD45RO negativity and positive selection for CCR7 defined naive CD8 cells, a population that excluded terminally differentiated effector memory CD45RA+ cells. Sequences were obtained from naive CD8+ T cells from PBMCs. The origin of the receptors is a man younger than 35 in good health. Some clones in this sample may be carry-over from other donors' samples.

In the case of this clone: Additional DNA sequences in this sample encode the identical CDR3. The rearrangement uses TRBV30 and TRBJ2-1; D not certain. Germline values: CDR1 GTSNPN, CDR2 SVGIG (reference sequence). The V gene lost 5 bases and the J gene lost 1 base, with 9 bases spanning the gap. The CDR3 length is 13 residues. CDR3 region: CAWAVSSYNEQFF. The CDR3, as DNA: TGTGCCTGGGCGGTTAGTTCCTACAATGAGCAGTTCTTC.

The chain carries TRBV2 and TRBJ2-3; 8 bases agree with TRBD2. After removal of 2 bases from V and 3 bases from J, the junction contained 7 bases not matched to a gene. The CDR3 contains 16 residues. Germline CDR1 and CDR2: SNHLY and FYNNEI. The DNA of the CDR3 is TGTGCCAGCAGTGAAAGGGCTAGCGGGCTAACAGATACGCAGTATTTT. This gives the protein CASSERASGLTDTQYF.

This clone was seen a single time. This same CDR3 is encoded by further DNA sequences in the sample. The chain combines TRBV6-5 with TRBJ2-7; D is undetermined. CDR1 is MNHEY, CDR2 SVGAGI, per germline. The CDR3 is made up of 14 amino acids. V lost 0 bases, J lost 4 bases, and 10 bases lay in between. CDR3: CASSYSRQAYEQYF. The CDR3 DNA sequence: TGTGCCAGCAGTTACTCGAGACAAGCATACGAGCAGTACTTC.

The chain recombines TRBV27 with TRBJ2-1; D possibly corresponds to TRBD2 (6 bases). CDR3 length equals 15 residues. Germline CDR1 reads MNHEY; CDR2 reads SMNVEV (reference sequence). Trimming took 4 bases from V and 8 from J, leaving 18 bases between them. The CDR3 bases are TGTGCCAGCAGTTCCCTCCGGGAGAGTGGAGATGAGCAGTTCTTC. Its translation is CASSSLRESGDEQFF.

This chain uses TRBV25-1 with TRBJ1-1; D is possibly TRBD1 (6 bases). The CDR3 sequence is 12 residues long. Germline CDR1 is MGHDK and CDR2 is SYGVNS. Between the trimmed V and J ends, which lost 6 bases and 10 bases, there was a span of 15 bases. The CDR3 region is CASSPGQRAAFF. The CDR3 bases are TGTGCCAGCAGCCCGGGACAAAGAGCAGCTTTCTTT.

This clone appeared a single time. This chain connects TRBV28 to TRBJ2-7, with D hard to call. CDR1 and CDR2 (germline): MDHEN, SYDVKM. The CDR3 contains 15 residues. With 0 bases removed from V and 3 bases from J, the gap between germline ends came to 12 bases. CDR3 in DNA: TGTGCCAGCAGTTTATGGGCTAATAAGTACTACGAGCAGTACTTC. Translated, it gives CASSLWANKYYEQYF.

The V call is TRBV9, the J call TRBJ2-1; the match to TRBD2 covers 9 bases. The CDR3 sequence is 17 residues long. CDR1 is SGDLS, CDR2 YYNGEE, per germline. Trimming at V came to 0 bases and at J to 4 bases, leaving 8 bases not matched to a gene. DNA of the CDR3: TGTGCCAGCAGCGTAGATCGGGCGGGAGGGGAGTACAATGAGCAGTTCTTC. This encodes CASSVDRAGGEYNEQFF. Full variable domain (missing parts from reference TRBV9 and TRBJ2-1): DSGVTQTPKHLITATGQRVTLRCSPRSGDLSVYWYQQSLDQGLQFLIQYYNGEERAKGNILERFSAQQFPDLHSELNLSSLELGDSALYFCASSVDRAGGEYNEQFFGPGTRLTVL.

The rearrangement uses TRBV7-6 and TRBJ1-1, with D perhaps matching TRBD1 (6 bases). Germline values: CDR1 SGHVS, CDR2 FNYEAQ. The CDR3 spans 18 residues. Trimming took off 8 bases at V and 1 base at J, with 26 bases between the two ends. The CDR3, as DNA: TGTGCCAGCTCGGGTCCGGACCCACAGGGCCGGGGGAACACTGAAGCTTTCTTT. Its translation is CASSGPDPQGRGNTEAFF. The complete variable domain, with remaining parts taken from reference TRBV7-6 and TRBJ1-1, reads GAGVSQSPRYKVTKRGQDVALRCDPISGHVSLYWYRQALGQGPEFLTYFNYEAQQDKSGLPNDRFSAERPEGSISTLTIQRTEQRDSAMYRCASSGPDPQGRGNTEAFFGQGTRLTVV.

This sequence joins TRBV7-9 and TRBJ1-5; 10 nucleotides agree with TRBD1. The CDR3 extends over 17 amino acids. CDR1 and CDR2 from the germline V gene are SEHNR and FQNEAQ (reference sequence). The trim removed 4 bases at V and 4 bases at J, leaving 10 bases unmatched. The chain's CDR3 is CASSSNTDRGRNQPQHF. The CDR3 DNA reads TGTGCCAGCAGCTCAAATACCGACAGGGGGCGTAATCAGCCCCAGCATTTT.

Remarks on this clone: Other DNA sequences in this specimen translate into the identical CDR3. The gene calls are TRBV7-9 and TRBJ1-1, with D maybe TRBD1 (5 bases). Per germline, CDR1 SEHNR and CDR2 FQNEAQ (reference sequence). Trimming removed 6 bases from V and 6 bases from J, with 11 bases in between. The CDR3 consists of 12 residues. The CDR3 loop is CASSLGTPEAFF. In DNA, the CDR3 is TGTGCCAGCAGTTTGGGGACTCCTGAAGCTTTCTTT.

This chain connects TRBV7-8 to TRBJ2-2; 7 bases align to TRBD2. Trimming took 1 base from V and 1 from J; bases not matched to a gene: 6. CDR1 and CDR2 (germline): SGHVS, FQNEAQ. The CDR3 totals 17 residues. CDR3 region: CASSLVRLAENTGELFF. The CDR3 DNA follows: TGTGCCAGCAGCTTAGTACGTCTAGCGGAGAACACCGGGGAGCTGTTTTTT.

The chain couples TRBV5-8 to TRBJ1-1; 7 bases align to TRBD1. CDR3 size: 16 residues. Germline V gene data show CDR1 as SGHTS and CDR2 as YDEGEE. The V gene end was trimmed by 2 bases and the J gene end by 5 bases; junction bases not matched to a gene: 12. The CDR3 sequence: CASSFQGGLGITEAFF. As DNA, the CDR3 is TGTGCCAGCAGCTTTCAGGGGGGATTGGGGATAACTGAAGCTTTCTTT.

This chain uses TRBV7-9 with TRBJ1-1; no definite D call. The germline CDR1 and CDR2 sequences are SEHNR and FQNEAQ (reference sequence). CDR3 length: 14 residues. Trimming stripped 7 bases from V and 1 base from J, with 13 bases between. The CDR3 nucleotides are TGTGCCAGCACCAGTGAGGGTCGGAACACTGAAGCTTTCTTT. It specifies CASTSEGRNTEAFF.

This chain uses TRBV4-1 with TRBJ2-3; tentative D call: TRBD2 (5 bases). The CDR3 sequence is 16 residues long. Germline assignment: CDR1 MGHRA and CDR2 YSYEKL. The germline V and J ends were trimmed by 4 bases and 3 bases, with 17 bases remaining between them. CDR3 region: CASSPLAARRTDTQYF. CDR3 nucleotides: TGCGCCAGCAGCCCGCTTGCGGCCAGGAGGACAGATACGCAGTATTTT.

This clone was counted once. In nucleotides, the CDR3 is TGTGCCAGTAGTCTAGGCACAGGGTACTACGAGCAGTACTTC. Translating gives CASSLGTGYYEQYF. The chain has TRBV19 and TRBJ2-7; D perhaps matches TRBD1 (6 bases). V lost 5 bases and J lost 3, with 14 bases in between. Germline assignment: CDR1 LNHDA and CDR2 SQIVND (reference sequence). The CDR3 totals 14 residues.

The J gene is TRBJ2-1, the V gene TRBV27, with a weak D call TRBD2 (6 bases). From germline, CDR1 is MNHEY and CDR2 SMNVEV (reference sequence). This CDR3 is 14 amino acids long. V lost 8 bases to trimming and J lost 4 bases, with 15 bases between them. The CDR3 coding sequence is TGTGCCAGCTGGGCGGGACTGGGATACAATGAGCAGTTCTTC. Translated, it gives CASWAGLGYNEQFF.

The CDR3 coding sequence is TGTGCCAGCAGTTCTGGACGGAGCCCTGAAGCTTTCTTT. This gives the protein CASSSGRSPEAFF. J is TRBJ1-1 and V is TRBV28; D is unresolved. Germline lookup yields CDR1 MDHEN and CDR2 SYDVKM. The CDR3 has 13 amino acids. V lost 4 bases and J 6 bases, leaving 12 bases between the germline ends. Looking up the rest from reference TRBV28 and TRBJ1-1 gives the full variable domain: DVKVTQSSRYLVKRTGEKVFLECVQDMDHENMFWYRQDPGLGLRLIYFSYDVKMKEKGDIPEGYSVSREKKERFSLILESASTNQTSMYLCASSSGRSPEAFFGQGTRLTVV.

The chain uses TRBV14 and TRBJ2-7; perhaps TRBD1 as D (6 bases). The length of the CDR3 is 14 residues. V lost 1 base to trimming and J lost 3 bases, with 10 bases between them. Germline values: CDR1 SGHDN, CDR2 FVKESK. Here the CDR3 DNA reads TGTGCCAGCAGCCAAGTGGGACATTACTACGAGCAGTACTTC. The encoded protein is CASSQVGHYYEQYF.